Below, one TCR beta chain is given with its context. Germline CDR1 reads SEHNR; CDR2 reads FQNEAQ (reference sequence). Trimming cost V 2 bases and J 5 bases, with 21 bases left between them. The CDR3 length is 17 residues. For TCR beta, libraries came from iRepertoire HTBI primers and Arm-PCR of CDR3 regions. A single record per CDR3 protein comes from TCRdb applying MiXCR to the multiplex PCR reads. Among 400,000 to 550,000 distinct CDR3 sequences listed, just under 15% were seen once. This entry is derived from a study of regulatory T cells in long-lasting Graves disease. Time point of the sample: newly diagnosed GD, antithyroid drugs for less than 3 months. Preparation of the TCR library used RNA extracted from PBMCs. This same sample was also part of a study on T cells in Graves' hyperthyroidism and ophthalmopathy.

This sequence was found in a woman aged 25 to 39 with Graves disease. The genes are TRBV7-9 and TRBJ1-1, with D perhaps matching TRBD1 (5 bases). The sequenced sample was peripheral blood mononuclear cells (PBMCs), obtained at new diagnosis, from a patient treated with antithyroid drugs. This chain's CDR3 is CASSLIGVSGSVTEAFF. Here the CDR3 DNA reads TGTGCCAGCAGCTTAATAGGGGTATCGGGGTCCGTGACTGAAGCTTTCTTT.